This TCR beta chain was identified in a study of human T cells and chemical hapten exposure. TCRdb analysed the RACE reads with MiXCR anew, one entry per CDR3 protein. This table has 52,000 or so distinct CDR3 sequences, more than 7.5% appearing once. Study-wide results and caveats: Among expanded TCRs, significantly more large CDR3 similarity clusters formed than among controls.

Many counts were recorded for this clonotype. As yet, its antigen is unknown. Time point indicated: pre-sensitization, week 0. Treatment noted: therapeutic diphenylcyclopropenone sensitization with weekly scalp DPC. The source material was whole blood, sampled in connection with sensitization to the hapten diphenylcyclopropenone (DPC). The clonotype was recovered from a man in his forties or fifties with alopecia areata. Some clones in this sample may be carry-over from other donors' samples.

The CDR3 nucleotides are TGTGCCAGCAGCCAAGACTCTCGACCCTGGGAGCAGTACTTC. Translated, it gives CASSQDSRPWEQYF. The chain joins TRBV14 to TRBJ2-7; no reliable D call. This CDR3 spans 14 amino acids. Germline V gene sequence: CDR1 SGHDN, CDR2 FVKESK. Trimming shortened V by 0 bases and J by 7 bases, and 13 bases separated the two germline ends.